This TCR beta chain was recovered during a study of TIL therapy for anti-PD-1-resistant metastatic lung cancer. Trimming removed 2 bases from V and 10 bases from J, with 16 bases in between. The germline V gene has CDR1 SGHRS and CDR2 YFSETQ. The CDR3 spans 14 residues. Sequencing used immunoSEQ v3. Method: immunoSEQ multiplex PCR; TCRdb's copy keeps in-frame clones and lacks some. The sample consists of 54,000 or so clones, around nine tenths of them appearing once. Time point in this sample: pre-treatment sample, taken before nivolumab and TIL therapy. The chain joins TRBV5-1 to TRBJ2-1; either TRBD1 or TRBD2 may fit D (5 bases each). This clonotype was sampled from a person aged 25 to 80 with non-small cell lung cancer. The source was blood, collected at baseline. The CDR3 DNA reads as TGCGCCAGCAGCTTCTCCGGGACCCTCCAAGAGCAGTTCTTC. Its protein product is CASSFSGTLQEQFF.